A selection of T cell receptor beta chains follows, all from one sample in a study of T cell changes during pregnancy in multiple sclerosis. The assay was immunoSEQ multiplex PCR, and TCRdb's table has in-frame clones only and misses some. The repertoire has roughly 42,000 clones, 88% of them found once; the top ten carry 0.9% to 1.5%. The specimen comprised CD4+ T cells from peripheral blood mononuclear cells, sampled in the second trimester of pregnancy. These receptors were taken from a female donor with multiple sclerosis, enrolled in a pregnancy study. Each CDR3 is given with its conserved first and last residue. The D gene is left open where the match is weak. Where a row states a size, it is once, few, many or the class of an expanded clone; other rows omit it.

>TRBD2|TRBJ2-1|.|TRBV9
CASSVVAGGGNEQFF
TGTGCCAGCAGCGTAGTAGCGGGAGGGGGGAATGAGCAGTTCTTC
>.|TRBJ2-1|few|TRBV21-1
CASSSRDSYNEQFF
TGTGCCAGCAGCTCCCGGGACAGTTACAATGAGCAGTTCTTC
>.|TRBJ2-7|.|TRBV5-6
CASSLVSYEQYF
TGTGCCAGCAGCCTTGTATCCTACGAGCAGTACTTC
>.|TRBJ2-1|.|TRBV7-2
CASSRDFLSYNEQFF
TGTGCCAGCAGCCGGGACTTTCTCTCCTACAATGAGCAGTTCTTC
>TRBD1|TRBJ1-4|.|TRBV6-5
CASRGTGGFEKLFF
TGTGCCAGCAGGGGGACAGGGGGGTTTGAAAAACTGTTTTTT
>TRBD2|TRBJ2-1|once|TRBV27
CASSSLDRTSEQFF
TGTGCCAGCAGTTCCCTCGACCGGACTAGTGAGCAGTTCTTC
>.|TRBJ2-5|.|TRBV20-1
CSASAGETQYF
TGCAGTGCTAGTGCGGGTGAGACCCAGTACTTC
>TRBD2|TRBJ2-5|few|TRBV7-8
CASSLNLAGGPGEETQYF
TGTGCCAGCAGCTTAAATCTAGCGGGAGGTCCAGGGGAGGAGACCCAGTACTTC
>.|TRBJ2-1|.|TRBV11-2
CASSLVGRADNEQFF
TGTGCCAGCAGCTTAGTAGGCAGGGCGGACAATGAGCAGTTCTTC
>TRBD2|TRBJ2-3|.|TRBV7-3
CASSRTSGSTDTQYF
TGTGCCAGCAGCCGGACTAGCGGTAGCACAGATACGCAGTATTTT
>TRBD2|TRBJ2-1|.|TRBV7-8
CASREGTSGSQGSYNEQFF
TGTGCCAGCAGAGAGGGGACTAGCGGGAGTCAAGGCTCCTACAATGAGCAGTTCTTC
>TRBD2|TRBJ2-1|.|TRBV28
CASSFPTSGRAYEQFF
TGTGCCAGCAGTTTCCCGACTAGCGGGAGGGCCTATGAGCAGTTCTTC
>.|TRBJ1-1|.|TRBV11-3
CASSPLPGTALTGLSF
TGTGCCAGCAGCCCCCTCCCCGGGACGGCTTTAACAGGGCTTTCTTTT
>TRBD2|TRBJ2-7|.|TRBV7-8
CASSLVGGGGYEQYF
TGTGCCAGCAGCTTAGTTGGTGGGGGGGGCTACGAGCAGTACTTC
>TRBD2|TRBJ2-1|.|TRBV27
CASSLRLAGVNEQFF
TGTGCCAGCAGTCTTCGACTAGCGGGAGTCAATGAGCAGTTCTTC
>TRBD1|TRBJ2-7|.|TRBV29-1
CSVGTGARYEQYF
TGCAGCGTTGGGACAGGGGCTCGGTACGAGCAGTACTTC
>TRBD1|TRBJ2-1|.|TRBV18
CASSLDRGRGYNEQFF
TGTGCCAGCTCATTAGACAGGGGGCGAGGGTACAATGAGCAGTTCTTC
>TRBD2|TRBJ2-3|.|TRBV19
CASSISSGRADTQYF
TGTGCCAGTAGTATTTCTAGCGGGAGGGCAGATACGCAGTATTTT
>TRBD2|TRBJ2-1|.|TRBV9
CASSGLGLAGVRNEQFF
TGTGCCAGCAGCGGATTGGGACTAGCGGGAGTTAGAAATGAGCAGTTCTTC
>TRBD2|TRBJ2-5|.|TRBV5-4
CASSGGGVGQETQYF
TGTGCCAGCAGCGGGGGGGGAGTTGGGCAAGAGACCCAGTACTTC